Below are 13 T cell receptor beta chains sequenced from a single sample in a study of blood T cell repertoires in COVID-19. Clones were read by immunoSEQ multiplex PCR, and TCRdb kept only the in-frame ones, dropping some. This sample has 70,000 to 80,000 clones, with roughly 83% found just once. The specimen was peripheral blood. The receptors were gathered from an elderly man with acute or convalescent COVID-19.

V gene TRBV7-9 combines with J gene TRBJ1-1, with a possible D match to TRBD1 (6 bases). V was clipped by 5 bases and J by 6 bases, with 16 bases between them. The CDR3 length is 14 residues. Germline V gene sequence: CDR1 SEHNR, CDR2 FQNEAQ (reference sequence). The CDR3 loop reads CASSVRQAGAEAFF. CDR3 nucleotide sequence: TGTGCCAGCAGCGTACGACAGGCGGGCGCTGAAGCTTTCTTT. Full variable domain (missing parts from reference TRBV7-9 and TRBJ1-1): DTGVSQNPRHKITKRGQNVTFRCDPISEHNRLYWYRQTLGQGPEFLTYFQNEAQLEKSRLLSDRFSAERPKGSFSTLEIQRTEQGDSAMYLCASSVRQAGAEAFFGQGTRLTVV.

J is TRBJ2-1 and V is TRBV11-2; TRBD2 might be the D (5 bases). In germline, CDR1 is SGHAT, CDR2 FQNNGV. V was clipped by 3 bases and J by 5 bases, with 14 bases between them. CDR3 length: 15 amino acids. CDR3 DNA: TGTGCCAGCAGCTTTATGGACTTATCACACAATGAGCAGTTCTTC. Translating gives CASSFMDLSHNEQFF. Full variable domain (outside the CDR3, taken from reference TRBV11-2 and TRBJ2-1): EAGVAQSPRYKIIEKRQSVAFWCNPISGHATLYWYQQILGQGPKLLIQFQNNGVVDDSQLPKDRFSAERLKGVDSTLKIQPAKLEDSAVYLCASSFMDLSHNEQFFGPGTRLTVL.

This chain uses TRBV6-5 with TRBJ2-2; 8 nucleotides align to TRBD2. The CDR3 is 16 amino acids. Trimming cost V 3 bases and J 5 bases; bases outside gene matches: 8. CDR1 and CDR2 (germline): MNHEY, SVGAGI. CDR3 residues: CASSYLSGGGTGELFF. The CDR3 region has the DNA TGTGCCAGCAGTTATCTAAGCGGGGGAGGGACCGGGGAGCTGTTTTTT.

This clone appeared a single time. This chain uses TRBV10-3 with TRBJ1-2; D is perhaps TRBD1 (6 bases). This CDR3 comprises 14 residues. Per germline, CDR1 ENHRY and CDR2 SYGVKD. V was cut by 2 bases and J by 6 bases, with 13 bases left in between. The CDR3 coding sequence is TGTGCCATCAGTGAGAATAGGGGGATGGATGGCTACACCTTC. This encodes CAISENRGMDGYTF.

This clone was seen just once. V and J are TRBV14 and TRBJ1-2, with a tentative D call TRBD1 (6 bases). V was pared by 4 bases and J by 0 bases, with 9 bases between. The CDR3 consists of 14 residues. CDR1 is SGHDN and CDR2 is FVKESK in the germline V gene. The CDR3 DNA is TGTGCCAGCAGCCCTTGGGACACTAACTATGGCTACACCTTC. This encodes CASSPWDTNYGYTF.

In this sample, this clone turned up many times. This rearrangement joins TRBV6-2 or TRBV6-3 to TRBJ1-5; a weak D match, TRBD1 (5 bases). Germline CDR1 reads MNHEY; CDR2 reads SVGEGT. CDR3 length: 14 residues. V was clipped by 5 bases and J by 5 bases, with 13 bases between them. CDR3 nucleotides: TGTGCCAGCAGTGGACAATCGCAATATCAGCCCCAGCATTTT. This codes for CASSGQSQYQPQHF.

This sequence joins TRBV7-9 and TRBJ1-2, with D tentatively TRBD1 (6 bases). The CDR3 runs to 14 residues. Germline V CDR1 and CDR2: SEHNR, FQNEAQ (reference sequence). V was trimmed by 1 base and J by 6 bases, leaving 12 bases between them. CDR3 in amino acids: CASSLEDSFNGYTF. CDR3 nucleotide sequence: TGTGCCAGCAGCTTAGAGGACAGTTTCAATGGCTACACCTTC.

The chain links TRBV3-1 (or the pseudogene TRBV3-2) to TRBJ1-1; 8 nucleotides agree with TRBD1. V gave up 6 bases and J gave up 2 bases; unmatched junction bases: 8. CDR1 and CDR2 from the germline V gene are LGHDT and YNNKEL (reference sequence). The CDR3 has 15 amino acids. CDR3 residues: CASRFHRGENTEAFF. CDR3 in DNA: TGTGCCAGCAGGTTTCACAGGGGGGAAAACACTGAAGCTTTCTTT.

This chain links TRBV6-5 with TRBJ1-1; possible D gene TRBD1, 6 bases. CDR3 length: 11 residues. Per germline, CDR1 MNHEY and CDR2 SVGAGI. V was clipped by 7 bases and J by 11 bases, with 14 bases between them. The CDR3 loop is CASTNNRDAFF. CDR3 nucleotide sequence: TGTGCCAGCACCAACAACAGGGATGCTTTCTTT.

Here the CDR3 DNA reads TGTGCCAGCAGCCCAGCTGCGGGACAGGGTTTAGCTAACTATGGCTACACCTTC. This translates into CASSPAAGQGLANYGYTF. V gene TRBV7-9 combines with J gene TRBJ1-2; 9 nucleotides agree with TRBD1. There are 18 residues in the CDR3. The V gene's germline CDR1 is SEHNR and CDR2 FQNEAQ (reference sequence). The ends lost 5 bases at V and 0 bases at J; junction bases unmatched: 13.

The V gene is TRBV7-8, the J gene TRBJ2-1; possibly TRBD1 for D (6 bases). The CDR3 has 14 residues. Between the trimmed V and J ends, which lost 5 bases and 4 bases, there was a span of 12 bases. From germline, CDR1 is SGHVS and CDR2 FQNEAQ. The CDR3 bases are TGTGCCAGCAGCACGAGGACAGTTTACAATGAGCAGTTCTTC. Protein product: CASSTRTVYNEQFF.

The chain joins TRBV24-1 to TRBJ1-1, with D possibly TRBD1 on 5 matching bases. V lost 9 bases and J 6 bases, leaving 13 bases between the germline ends. Germline V gene sequence: CDR1 KGHDR, CDR2 SFDVKD. This CDR3 region has 12 residues. The CDR3 DNA follows: TGTGCCACCGGGGGGAATAACGCTGAAGCTTTCTTT. Translation: CATGGNNAEAFF.

The V call is TRBV27, the J call TRBJ2-7; maybe TRBD1 (6 bases). The CDR3 extends over 13 amino acids. V was pared by 3 bases and J by 1 base, with 7 bases between. Germline lookup yields CDR1 MNHEY and CDR2 SMNVEV (reference sequence). CDR3 residues: CASSFGQSYEQYF. The CDR3 DNA reads TGTGCCAGCAGTTTCGGACAGTCCTACGAGCAGTACTTC.